A single sample is the source of the 32 T cell receptor beta chains below, sequenced in a study of T cells after somatic rescue of genetic block. This table comes from immunoSEQ multiplex PCR, and its TCRdb copy is limited to in-frame clones, with some not included. Here the sample spans 110,000 or so clones, about 93% being singletons. Sequenced input: peripheral blood mononuclear cells (PBMCs). These receptors were taken from a woman between 18 and 29 years old.

The V gene is TRBV11-3, the J gene TRBJ1-1; TRBD1 matches at 7 bases. CDR1 is SGHNT, CDR2 YENEEA, per germline. V trimming: 5 bases; J trimming: 0 bases; junction bases outside the gene matches: 6. CDR3 length equals 15 residues. The CDR3 is CASSLRDSLNTEAFF. The CDR3 DNA follows: TGTGCCAGCAGCCTCCGGGACAGTTTGAACACTGAAGCTTTCTTT.

The chain recombines TRBV6-1 with TRBJ1-6, with a possible D match to TRBD1 (6 bases). Trimming removed 3 bases at V and 11 bases at J, with 14 bases between. The CDR3 covers 14 residues. CDR1 is MNHNS and CDR2 is SASEGT in the germline V gene. Here the CDR3 reads CASSERSGAAPLHF. The CDR3 region has the DNA TGTGCCAGCAGTGAGAGGTCAGGGGCGGCACCCCTCCACTTT.

J is TRBJ2-1 and V is TRBV10-3, with 9 bases that match TRBD2. The CDR3 has 15 amino acids. The junction had 6 bases not matched to a gene; V was cut back by 6 bases and J by 3 bases. Looked up from germline, CDR1 is ENHRY and CDR2 is SYGVKD. In DNA form, the CDR3 reads TGTGCCATCAGCCTTAGCGGGGGAGACTACAATGAGCAGTTCTTC. As protein: CAISLSGGDYNEQFF.

The V call is TRBV19, the J call TRBJ2-5; D is ambiguous. This CDR3 is 13 amino acids long. V lost 10 bases to trimming and J lost 2 bases, with 14 bases between them. The germline V gene encodes CDR1 LNHDA and CDR2 SQIVND (reference sequence). The CDR3 nucleotides are TGTGCCATCCCGACATGTGCGCAAGAGACCCAGTACTTC. Protein: CAIPTCAQETQYF.

V and J are TRBV2 and TRBJ2-3, with 9 nucleotides matching TRBD2. After removal of 8 bases from V and 4 bases from J, the junction contained 4 bases not matched to a gene. This CDR3 region has 13 residues. Germline V lookup: CDR1 SNHLY, CDR2 FYNNEI. The DNA for the CDR3 is TGTGCCAGCCGCGGCGGGGGGGCAGATACGCAGTATTTT. As protein: CASRGGGADTQYF.

This clone was detected once. CDR3 sequence (DNA): TGTGCCAGCAGCTTAGGGGGCGGGGGCCACTACGAGCAGTACTTC. Translated, it gives CASSLGGGGHYEQYF. This chain uses TRBV7-8 with TRBJ2-7; possibly TRBD2 for D (7 bases). Germline V lookup: CDR1 SGHVS, CDR2 FQNEAQ. V lost 1 base and J 3 bases, leaving 13 bases between the germline ends. This CDR3 is 15 amino acids long.

The table lists this clone with a count of one. J is TRBJ2-3 and V is TRBV4-3; TRBD1 agrees at 10 bases. The germline V gene has CDR1 LGHNA and CDR2 YSLEER. The CDR3 runs to 15 residues. The J segment lost 3 bases and the V segment lost 4 bases, leaving 4 bases of the junction unmatched. The CDR3: CASSPRGQGTDTQYF. CDR3 nucleotides: TGCGCCAGCAGCCCCCGGGGACAGGGGACAGATACGCAGTATTTT.

The chain couples TRBV27 to TRBJ1-2; perhaps TRBD1 as D (5 bases). This CDR3 has 13 residues. Trimming took off 6 bases at V and 5 bases at J, with 13 bases between the two ends. Looked up from germline, CDR1 is MNHEY and CDR2 is SMNVEV (reference sequence). DNA for the CDR3: TGTGCCAGCAGCGTTTCGACAGCATATGGCTACACCTTC. This gives the protein CASSVSTAYGYTF.

The V gene is TRBV28, the J gene TRBJ1-1; D is uncertain. Per the germline V gene, CDR1 is MDHEN and CDR2 is SYDVKM. This CDR3 contains 15 residues. V lost 6 bases to trimming and J lost 0 bases, with 14 bases between them. CDR3 sequence reads: CASSLPGDLNTEAFF. The CDR3 region has the DNA TGTGCCAGCAGCCTCCCCGGTGACTTGAACACTGAAGCTTTCTTT. Using reference TRBV28 and TRBJ1-1 for the parts outside the CDR3, the full variable domain is DVKVTQSSRYLVKRTGEKVFLECVQDMDHENMFWYRQDPGLGLRLIYFSYDVKMKEKGDIPEGYSVSREKKERFSLILESASTNQTSMYLCASSLPGDLNTEAFFGQGTRLTVV.

The chain is built from TRBV30 and TRBJ1-1, with D hard to call. V gave up 2 bases and J gave up 10 bases, with 11 bases separating them. CDR3 length equals 11 residues. The germline V gene has CDR1 GTSNPN and CDR2 SVGIG (reference sequence). This CDR3 reads CAWSLTAGAFF. The CDR3 DNA reads as TGTGCCTGGAGTCTTACAGCGGGAGCTTTCTTT.

The V gene is TRBV7-9, the J gene TRBJ1-5, with D uncertain. The V end lost 2 bases, the J end lost 6 bases, and 5 bases lay between the germline ends. CDR1 is SEHNR and CDR2 is FQNEAQ in the germline V gene (reference sequence). This CDR3 region has 12 residues. The CDR3 bases are TGTGCCAGCAGCTTACACGGTCAGCCCCAGCATTTT. This gives the protein CASSLHGQPQHF.

The V gene is TRBV9, the J gene TRBJ2-3; TRBD2 matches at 9 bases. The V gene's germline CDR1 is SGDLS and CDR2 YYNGEE. The length of the CDR3 is 15 residues. The junction had 5 bases not matched to a gene; V was cut back by 6 bases and J by 0 bases. The CDR3, as DNA: TGTGCCAGCAAGCGGGGGGCCGACAGCACAGATACGCAGTATTTT. Protein product: CASKRGADSTDTQYF.

The chain has TRBV6-1 and TRBJ1-2; D not resolved. Per germline, CDR1 MNHNS and CDR2 SASEGT. The CDR3 spans 13 residues. Trimming cost V 7 bases and J 6 bases, with 15 bases left between them. This chain's CDR3 is CASKDDLPHGYTF. The CDR3 DNA reads TGTGCCAGCAAGGACGACCTTCCCCATGGCTACACCTTC.

The J gene is TRBJ2-7, the V gene TRBV5-1; tentative D call: TRBD1 (6 bases). Trimming removed 4 bases from V and 0 bases from J, with 17 bases in between. Germline V gene lookup returns CDR1 SGHRS and CDR2 YFSETQ. The CDR3 is made up of 16 amino acids. CDR3 sequence reads: CASSPGWGRSSYEQYF. CDR3 coding DNA: TGCGCCAGCAGCCCAGGATGGGGGCGCAGCTCCTACGAGCAGTACTTC.

The V gene is TRBV5-1, the J gene TRBJ1-1; D is ambiguous. Germline-derived CDR1 and CDR2 are SGHRS and YFSETQ. Trimming removed 4 bases from V and 6 bases from J, with 13 bases in between. The CDR3 contains 13 residues. The CDR3 protein is CASSPTGGAEAFF. The CDR3 nucleotides read TGCGCCAGCAGCCCGACGGGCGGCGCTGAAGCTTTCTTT.

The chain employs TRBV5-1 and TRBJ1-1; 8 positions match TRBD1. The germline CDR1 and CDR2 sequences are SGHRS and YFSETQ. This CDR3 region has 13 residues. Germline trimming cut 2 bases from V and 7 bases from J; bases unmatched to any gene: 4. The CDR3: CASSLGTGGEAFF. As DNA, the CDR3 is TGCGCCAGCAGCTTAGGAACAGGGGGTGAAGCTTTCTTT.

V and J are TRBV9 and TRBJ1-2; D unresolved. Trimming stripped 0 bases from V and 2 bases from J, with 8 bases between. The CDR3 is 14 amino acids. Germline V CDR1 and CDR2: SGDLS, YYNGEE. DNA for the CDR3: TGTGCCAGCAGCGTAGAGGGCCTCAACTATGGCTACACCTTC. Its translation: CASSVEGLNYGYTF. Supplemented by reference TRBV9 and TRBJ1-2, the full variable domain reads DSGVTQTPKHLITATGQRVTLRCSPRSGDLSVYWYQQSLDQGLQFLIQYYNGEERAKGNILERFSAQQFPDLHSELNLSSLELGDSALYFCASSVEGLNYGYTFGSGTRLTVV.

This clone was counted once. The chain is built from TRBV11-3 and TRBJ2-6, with D unresolved. This CDR3 has 14 amino acids. V was pared by 5 bases and J by 0 bases, with 5 bases between. Per germline, CDR1 SGHNT and CDR2 YENEEA. As DNA, the CDR3 is TGTGCCAGCAGCCCCACCTCTGGGGCCAACGTCCTGACTTTC. Amino acid sequence: CASSPTSGANVLTF.

The chain uses TRBV7-2 and TRBJ2-5, with a weak D call TRBD1 (6 bases). This CDR3 is built from 15 residues. The V end lost 5 bases, the J end lost 0 bases, and 13 bases lay between the germline ends. In germline, CDR1 is SGHTA, CDR2 FQGNSA. The CDR3 DNA follows: TGTGCCAGCAGCCTGGGACAAACGTACCAAGAGACCCAGTACTTC. This gives the protein CASSLGQTYQETQYF.

This clone appeared a single time. One end of the junction varies from germline; a read error may be responsible. This chain joins TRBV5-5 and TRBJ2-7, with TRBD1 matching 9 bases. The germline CDR1 and CDR2 sequences are SGHKS and YYEKEE (reference sequence). This CDR3 spans 14 amino acids. CDR3 region: CASSLDRGPYEQYF. The DNA for the CDR3 is TGTGCCAGCAGTTTGGACAGGGGCCCCTACGAGCAGTACTTC.

V and J are TRBV29-1 and TRBJ2-7; 9 nucleotides match TRBD1. CDR1 SQVTM and CDR2 ANQGSEA come from the germline V gene. The CDR3 length is 14 residues. J lost 6 bases, V lost 6 bases, and 12 bases had no gene match. The DNA for the CDR3 is TGCAGCGTCTCCCTGGGGGACAGGGTGGGCGAGCAGTACTTC. This sequence encodes CSVSLGDRVGEQYF.

V is TRBV12-5 and J is TRBJ2-3, with D hard to call. CDR3 size: 12 residues. The V end lost 5 bases, the J end lost 2 bases, and 5 bases lay between the germline ends. Germline CDR1 and CDR2: LGHNT and FRNRAP. CDR3 region: CASGRTTDTQYF. CDR3 DNA: TGTGCTAGTGGTCGGACCACAGATACGCAGTATTTT.

The CDR3 coding sequence is TGCAGCGTTGAAAAGAGCGGGGCCGATAGATACGAGCAGTACTTC. Amino acid sequence: CSVEKSGADRYEQYF. The chain links TRBV29-1 to TRBJ2-7; TRBD2 aligns across 7 bases. The length of the CDR3 is 15 residues. The V gene end was trimmed by 2 bases and the J gene end by 4 bases; junction bases not matched to a gene: 11. The germline CDR1 and CDR2 sequences are SQVTM and ANQGSEA.

The CDR3 nucleotides are TGTGCCAGCGAGAGGGACAGAACCAACACCGGGGAGCTGTTTTTT. The encoded protein is CASERDRTNTGELFF. The rearrangement joins TRBV2 to TRBJ2-2, with 7 bases fitting TRBD1. From germline, CDR1 is SNHLY and CDR2 FYNNEI. J was trimmed by 2 bases and V by 8 bases; bases with no gene match: 8. This CDR3 has 15 residues.

This chain joins TRBV11-2 and TRBJ2-7; TRBD2 aligns across 8 bases. V trimming: 8 bases; J trimming: 0 bases; junction bases outside the gene matches: 6. This CDR3 is 14 amino acids long. CDR1 is SGHAT and CDR2 is FQNNGV in the germline V gene. In DNA form, the CDR3 reads TGTGCCAGCCGGGCGGGGGGCGTCTCCTACGAGCAGTACTTC. As protein: CASRAGGVSYEQYF.

The chain joins TRBV7-8 to TRBJ1-6, with D tentatively TRBD1 (5 bases). The CDR3 loop spans 17 amino acids. The germline V gene has CDR1 SGHVS and CDR2 FQNEAQ. Trimming shortened V by 2 bases and J by 0 bases, and 11 bases separated the two germline ends. The chain's CDR3 is CASSLLRGSSYNSPLHF. The CDR3 DNA sequence: TGTGCCAGCAGCTTACTGAGGGGTAGCTCCTATAATTCACCCCTCCACTTT. The variable domain in full, completed from reference TRBV7-8 and TRBJ1-6, reads GAGVSQSPRYKVAKRGQDVALRCDPISGHVSLFWYQQALGQGPEFLTYFQNEAQLDKSGLPSDRFFAERPEGSVSTLKIQRTQQEDSAVYLCASSLLRGSSYNSPLHFGNGTRLTVT.

Only one count was recorded for this clone. V and J are TRBV9 and TRBJ1-6; TRBD1 aligns across 7 bases. The CDR3 spans 16 residues. Germline V CDR1 and CDR2: SGDLS, YYNGEE. Germline trimming cut 4 bases from V and 5 bases from J; bases unmatched to any gene: 9. Here the CDR3 reads CASSSQGSVNNSPLHF. The CDR3 bases are TGTGCCAGCAGCTCACAGGGGTCTGTAAATAATTCACCCCTCCACTTT.

The chain links TRBV5-1 to TRBJ1-2; tentatively, D is TRBD1 (5 bases). Germline V gene data show CDR1 as SGHRS and CDR2 as YFSETQ. Trimming shortened V by 4 bases and J by 6 bases, and 19 bases separated the two germline ends. This CDR3 is built from 15 residues. The CDR3 DNA reads TGCGCCAGCAGCACCCTCTTCGGGGGGGGTAATGGCTACACCTTC. It encodes CASSTLFGGGNGYTF. The variable domain in full, completed from reference TRBV5-1 and TRBJ1-2, reads KAGVTQTPRYLIKTRGQQVTLSCSPISGHRSVSWYQQTPGQGLQFLFEYFSETQRNKGNFPGRFSGRQFSNSRSEMNVSTLELGDSALYLCASSTLFGGGNGYTFGSGTRLTVV.

The chain employs TRBV6-1 and TRBJ2-3; D possibly matches TRBD1 or TRBD2 (5 bases each). V lost 5 bases and J 1 base, leaving 13 bases between the germline ends. This CDR3 contains 15 residues. Per germline, CDR1 MNHNS and CDR2 SASEGT. The CDR3 protein is CASSLGDLGTDTQYF. The DNA of the CDR3 is TGTGCCAGCAGTCTGGGGGACCTGGGCACAGATACGCAGTATTTT.

V and J are TRBV7-3 and TRBJ2-3, with 7 nucleotides matching TRBD1. The V and J ends lost 5 bases and 5 bases, in that order; junction bases with no gene match: 16. This CDR3 is 17 amino acids long. CDR1 SGHTA and CDR2 FQGTGA come from the germline V gene. CDR3 coding DNA: TGTGCCAGCAGCCCGCGGGCCCAGACAGGGTTTAGAGATACGCAGTATTTT. Its protein product is CASSPRAQTGFRDTQYF. Variable domain in full (rest from reference TRBV7-3 and TRBJ2-3): GAGVSQTPSNKVTEKGKYVELRCDPISGHTALYWYRQSLGQGPEFLIYFQGTGAADDSGLPNDRFFAVRPEGSVSTLKIQRTERGDSAVYLCASSPRAQTGFRDTQYFGPGTRLTVL.

The CDR3 bases are TGCGCCAGCAGCCAAGACCTTACAGGGCTTAATTCACCCCTCCACTTT. Translating it yields CASSQDLTGLNSPLHF. The rearrangement joins TRBV4-3 to TRBJ1-6; perhaps TRBD1 as D (6 bases). The germline CDR1 and CDR2 sequences are LGHNA and YSLEER. CDR3 length: 16 amino acids. The V end was cut by 0 bases, the J end by 6 bases, with 12 bases between.

The chain recombines TRBV7-7 with TRBJ1-2; the D gene is possibly TRBD1 (6 bases). CDR1 is SSHAT and CDR2 is FNYEAQ in the germline V gene (reference sequence). Trimming left V 7 bases short and J 0 bases short, with 21 bases between. The CDR3 totals 17 residues. The CDR3 DNA is TGTGCCAGCAACCCTCTGGGGGGGGCTATAACTAACTATGGCTACACCTTC. It is translated as CASNPLGGAITNYGYTF.